One sample yielded the 10 T cell receptor beta chains listed below, sequenced in a study of cytotoxic CD8 clonotypes in ibrutinib-treated CLL. Libraries were prepared by immunoSEQ multiplex PCR; TCRdb keeps only in-frame clonotypes and omits some of them. The sample comprises 150,000 to 200,000 clones, about 80% of which are singletons, and approximately 2% rests with the top ten. Source: PBMCs, taken after 12 months of ibrutinib treatment. The receptor source for this set is a human donor with chronic lymphocytic leukemia.

The J gene is TRBJ1-1, the V gene TRBV7-8, with D perhaps TRBD1 (6 bases). V lost 5 bases and J 8 bases, leaving 12 bases between the germline ends. The CDR3 totals 12 residues. Germline lookup yields CDR1 SGHVS and CDR2 FQNEAQ. The CDR3 nucleotides read TGTGCCAGCAGCCCGGACAGTCCCGAAGCTTTCTTT. Its translation is CASSPDSPEAFF.

Note on this clone: An end of the junction does not agree with germline; a read error may underlie this. The CDR3 loop reads CASSPGLAGTYEQYF. DNA for the CDR3: TGTGCTAGCAGCCCCGGACTAGCGGGGACCTACGAGCAGTACTTC. The V and J genes are TRBV7-7 and TRBJ2-7; 12 bases map to TRBD2. The CDR3 is 15 amino acids. Germline values: CDR1 SSHAT, CDR2 FNYEAQ (reference sequence).

This clone was found many times. The chain is built from TRBV7-2 and TRBJ2-2; the D is unclear. The CDR3 runs 12 residues. Germline V lookup: CDR1 SGHTA, CDR2 FQGNSA. The germline V and J ends were trimmed by 10 bases and 4 bases, with 10 bases remaining between them. CDR3 DNA sequence: TGTGCCACCAGGTCCAGCACCGGGGAGCTGTTTTTT. This encodes CATRSSTGELFF.

V and J are TRBV9 and TRBJ2-3; D is perhaps TRBD2 (5 bases). Trimming cost V 6 bases and J 4 bases, with 15 bases left between them. Germline values: CDR1 SGDLS, CDR2 YYNGEE. The CDR3 runs 14 residues. CDR3 sequence (DNA): TGTGCCAGCAATAAGGGAGCATTCGCAGATACGCAGTATTTT. Translation gives CASNKGAFADTQYF.

The chain links TRBV5-1 to TRBJ2-7, with TRBD1 matching over 10 bases. Germline CDR1 is SGHRS and CDR2 is YFSETQ. This CDR3 region has 15 residues. V was clipped by 3 bases and J by 5 bases; unmatched bases: 8. The CDR3 region is CASSSGGQGVNEQYF. The CDR3 nucleotides are TGCGCCAGCAGCTCCGGAGGACAGGGGGTAAACGAGCAGTACTTC.

V and J are TRBV5-4 and TRBJ2-2, with D possibly matching TRBD2 (7 bases). V was trimmed by 4 bases and J by 5 bases, leaving 18 bases between them. The length of the CDR3 is 16 residues. Germline V CDR1 and CDR2: SGHNT, YYREEE (reference sequence). CDR3: CASSIGGGAATGELFF. CDR3 nucleotides: TGTGCCAGCAGCATCGGAGGGGGGGCAGCTACCGGGGAGCTGTTTTTT. Looking up the rest from reference TRBV5-4 and TRBJ2-2 gives the full variable domain: ETGVTQSPTHLIKTRGQQVTLRCSSQSGHNTVSWYQQALGQGPQFIFQYYREEENGRGNFPPRFSGLQFPNYSSELNVNALELDDSALYLCASSIGGGAATGELFFGEGSRLTVL.

The chain combines TRBV5-6 with TRBJ2-1; 13 bases fit TRBD2. Germline V gene sequence: CDR1 SGHDT, CDR2 YYEEEE. The V segment lost 4 bases and the J segment 6 bases; nucleotides outside the gene matches: 7. The CDR3 is 16 residues long. The CDR3 spells CASSPIGLAGANEQFF. The CDR3 nucleotides read TGTGCCAGCAGCCCAATAGGACTAGCGGGGGCCAATGAGCAGTTCTTC.

The J gene is TRBJ1-2, the V gene TRBV7-3; weak D call: TRBD1 (6 bases). V lost 4 bases and J 7 bases, leaving 13 bases between the germline ends. Per the germline V gene, CDR1 is SGHTA and CDR2 is FQGTGA. CDR3 length: 13 residues. This CDR3 is CASSSGGRAGYTF. The CDR3 DNA reads TGTGCCAGCAGCTCCGGGGGGCGAGCTGGCTACACCTTC.

This clone has only one observation. The V call is TRBV11-1, the J call TRBJ2-7; 14 bases line up with TRBD2. Germline V gene sequence: CDR1 SGHAT, CDR2 FQDESV (reference sequence). CDR3 size: 17 residues. The V segment lost 6 bases and the J segment 0 bases; nucleotides outside the gene matches: 7. The CDR3 spells CASRPGTSGGFSYEQYF. The DNA of the CDR3 is TGTGCCAGCAGACCCGGGACTAGCGGGGGCTTCTCCTACGAGCAGTACTTC.

The chain employs TRBV28 and TRBJ1-1, with 8 bases lining up with TRBD1. V gave up 6 bases and J gave up 0 bases; unmatched junction bases: 3. Germline V CDR1 and CDR2: MDHEN, SYDVKM. This CDR3 comprises 14 residues. CDR3 in DNA: TGTGCCAGCAGGTGGGACAGGTTGAACACTGAAGCTTTCTTT. It encodes CASRWDRLNTEAFF.